This TCR beta chain is drawn from a study of CXCR3-negative and CXCR3-positive naive CD8 T cells. UMI-labeled 5' RACE yielded the TRB cDNA libraries. TCRdb re-called the 5' RACE reads and gives one entry per CDR3 protein, without DNA. This table holds 100,000 to 150,000 distinct CDR3 sequences. This CDR3 region has 15 residues. Germline CDR1 and CDR2: MNHEY and SVGAGI. Sequenced material: naive CXCR3- CD8+ T cells from blood. Subset described: CD45RO-CCR7+CD27+CD95- naive CD8+ T cells lacking CXCR3 (TNR3-). The TCR comes from a human donor in good health. Some clones in this sample may be carry-over from other donors' samples. This rearrangement joins TRBV6-5 to TRBJ2-1; the D call from TCRdb, TRBD1, cannot be confirmed without DNA. The CDR3 sequence is CASKQGESSYNEQFF.